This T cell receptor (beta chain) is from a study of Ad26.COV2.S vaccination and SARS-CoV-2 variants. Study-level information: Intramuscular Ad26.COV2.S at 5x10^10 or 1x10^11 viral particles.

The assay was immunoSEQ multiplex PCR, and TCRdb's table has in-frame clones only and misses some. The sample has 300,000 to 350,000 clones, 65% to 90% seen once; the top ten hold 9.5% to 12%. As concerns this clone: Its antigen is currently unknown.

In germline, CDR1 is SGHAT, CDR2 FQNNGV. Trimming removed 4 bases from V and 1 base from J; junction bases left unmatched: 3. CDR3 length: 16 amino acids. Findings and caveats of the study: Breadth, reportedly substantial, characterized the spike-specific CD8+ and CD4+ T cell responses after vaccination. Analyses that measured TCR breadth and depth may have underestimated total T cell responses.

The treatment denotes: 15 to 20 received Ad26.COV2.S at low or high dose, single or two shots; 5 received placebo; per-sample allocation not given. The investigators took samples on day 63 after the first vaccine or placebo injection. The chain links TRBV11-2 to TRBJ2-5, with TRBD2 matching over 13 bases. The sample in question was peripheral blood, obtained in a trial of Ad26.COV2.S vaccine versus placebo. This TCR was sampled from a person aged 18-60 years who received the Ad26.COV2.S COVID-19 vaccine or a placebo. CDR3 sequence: CASSSGTSGTQETQYF. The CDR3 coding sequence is TGTGCCAGCAGCTCCGGGACTAGCGGGACCCAAGAGACCCAGTACTTC. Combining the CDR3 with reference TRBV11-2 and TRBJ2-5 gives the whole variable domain EAGVAQSPRYKIIEKRQSVAFWCNPISGHATLYWYQQILGQGPKLLIQFQNNGVVDDSQLPKDRFSAERLKGVDSTLKIQPAKLEDSAVYLCASSSGTSGTQETQYFGPGTRLLVL.